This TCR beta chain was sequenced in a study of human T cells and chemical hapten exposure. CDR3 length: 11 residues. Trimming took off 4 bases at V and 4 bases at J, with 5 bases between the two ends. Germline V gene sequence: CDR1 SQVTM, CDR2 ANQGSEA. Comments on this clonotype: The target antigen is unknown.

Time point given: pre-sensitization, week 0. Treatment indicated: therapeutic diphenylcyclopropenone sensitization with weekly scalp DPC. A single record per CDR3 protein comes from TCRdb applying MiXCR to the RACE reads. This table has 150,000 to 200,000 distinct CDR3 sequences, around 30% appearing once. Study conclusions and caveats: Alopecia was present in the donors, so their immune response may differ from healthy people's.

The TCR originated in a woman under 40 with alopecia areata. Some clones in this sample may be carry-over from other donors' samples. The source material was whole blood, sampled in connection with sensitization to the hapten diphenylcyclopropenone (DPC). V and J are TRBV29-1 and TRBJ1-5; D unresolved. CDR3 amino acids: CSVVVNQPQHF. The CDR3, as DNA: TGCAGCGTTGTTGTGAATCAGCCCCAGCATTTT.